The entry below describes one T cell receptor (beta chain). Antigen unknown. CDR3 length: 18 amino acids. Germline CDR1 is MGHRA and CDR2 is YSYEKL. With 0 bases removed from V and 0 bases from J, the gap between germline ends came to 15 bases. This sample is drawn from a study of T cell responses to AZD1222 COVID-19 vaccine. The study's findings and limits: There were vaccine-associated CD4 TCRs across spike, dominant at 160-218 and 743-854. Donor demographics were predominantly white British with a female majority; clonal diversity may be underestimated. Spike-specific TCRs gained breadth and depth after people received two AZD1222 doses.

Some clones are missing from TCRdb's copy, which holds only in-frame ones; the method was immunoSEQ multiplex PCR. This sample has 90,000 to 120,000 clones; around nine tenths occur once, and the top ten carry 3.3%. This TCR was recovered from an adult who received the MenACWY meningococcal vaccine as a control. The gene calls are TRBV4-1 and TRBJ1-5, with a possible D match to TRBD1 (5 bases). The sequencing used peripheral blood, collected 28 days after the second dose of the MenACWY control vaccine. CDR3 DNA sequence: TGCGCCAGCAGCCAAGACCATCTTAGGGGATATAGCAATCAGCCCCAGCATTTT. Protein: CASSQDHLRGYSNQPQHF.